The next 28 T cell receptor beta chains were all read from a single sample in a study of blood T cell repertoires in COVID-19. Sequencing used immunoSEQ multiplex PCR; TCRdb keeps in-frame clones, though not all of them. The repertoire holds about 87,000 clones, around 87% seen once, with 4% to 5.5% in the top ten. Sequencing used peripheral blood. All receptors derive from a man aged 35 to 55 with acute or convalescent COVID-19.

The chain combines TRBV15 with TRBJ2-7, with D uncertain. The CDR3 runs to 11 residues. V dropped 3 bases and J dropped 3 bases, with 3 bases sitting between them. CDR1 LNHNV and CDR2 YYDKDF come from the germline V gene (reference sequence). In DNA form, the CDR3 reads TGTGCCACCAGCAGTATCTACGAGCAGTACTTC. Translated, it gives CATSSIYEQYF.

This clone showed up just a few times. The V and J genes are TRBV3-1 (or the pseudogene TRBV3-2) and TRBJ1-6, with D unclear. The CDR3 is 13 amino acids. Germline lookup yields CDR1 LGHDT and CDR2 YNNKEL (reference sequence). V lost 1 base and J lost 9, with 7 bases in between. CDR3 amino acids: CASSQAHSSPLHF. In DNA form, the CDR3 reads TGTGCCAGCAGCCAAGCCCACAGTTCACCCCTCCACTTT.

The rearrangement uses TRBV6-2 or TRBV6-3 and TRBJ1-5; a weak D match, TRBD1 (5 bases). The CDR3 spans 13 residues. Germline-derived CDR1 and CDR2 are MNHEY and SVGEGT. Trimming removed 5 bases from V and 6 bases from J, with 11 bases in between. In DNA, the CDR3 is TGTGCCAGCAGTGGACAACCAGTTCAGCCCCAGCATTTT. Encoded protein: CASSGQPVQPQHF.

The sample holds one count of this clone. The chain has TRBV5-6 and TRBJ2-1; D is perhaps TRBD2 (6 bases). CDR1 and CDR2 from the germline V gene are SGHDT and YYEEEE. This CDR3 contains 18 residues. The V end lost 6 bases, the J end lost 8 bases, and 30 bases lay between the germline ends. As DNA, the CDR3 is TGTGCCAGCACCTGGTCGGGGCGCCGGGAGAGGGTGTCAGATGAGCAGTTCTTC. Encoded protein: CASTWSGRRERVSDEQFF.

This chain uses TRBV7-2 with TRBJ2-3; 13 nucleotides line up with TRBD2. Germline values: CDR1 SGHTA, CDR2 FQGNSA. The CDR3 length is 19 residues. The V segment lost 1 base and the J segment 6 bases; nucleotides outside the gene matches: 13. The CDR3 DNA is TGTGCCAGCAGCTTAGAAACTAGCGGGAGGGCAGGAGCGTTGGATACGCAGTATTTT. Amino acid sequence: CASSLETSGRAGALDTQYF.

The rearrangement joins TRBV18 to TRBJ2-7, with 10 bases aligning to TRBD1. The CDR3 sequence is 14 residues long. Trimming removed 5 bases from V and 4 bases from J; junction bases left unmatched: 5. CDR1 and CDR2 from the germline V gene are KGHSH and LQKENI. The DNA of the CDR3 is TGTGCCAGCTCATTCCCGGGACAGGGGTACGAGCAGTACTTC. Protein product: CASSFPGQGYEQYF.

This clone was seen only once. The genes are TRBV14 and TRBJ2-7; 9 bases line up with TRBD2. CDR3 length: 16 residues. V lost 7 bases, J lost 0 bases, and 10 bases stayed unmatched. CDR1 and CDR2 from the germline V gene are SGHDN and FVKESK. CDR3 DNA: TGTGCCAGCAAACAGACAAGACTAGCGGTCTCCTACGAGCAGTACTTC. Residues: CASKQTRLAVSYEQYF. Based on the CDR3 plus reference TRBV14 and TRBJ2-7, the full variable domain is EAGVTQFPSHSVIEKGQTVTLRCDPISGHDNLYWYRRVMGKEIKFLLHFVKESKQDESGMPNNRFLAERTGGTYSTLKVQPAELEDSGVYFCASKQTRLAVSYEQYFGPGTRLTVT.

The chain has TRBV20-1 and TRBJ1-2; D perhaps matches TRBD1 (6 bases). Trimming removed 0 bases from V and 12 bases from J, with 11 bases in between. The germline gives CDR1 DFQATT, CDR2 SNEGSKA (reference sequence). CDR3 length equals 11 residues. The CDR3 region is CSARDTPGDTF. CDR3 DNA sequence: TGCAGTGCTAGAGATACCCCAGGGGACACCTTC.

The chain links TRBV2 to TRBJ2-7; no firm D call. Germline CDR1 SNHLY, CDR2 FYNNEI. V shed 5 bases and J shed 2 bases, with 7 bases lying between them. The CDR3 length is 12 residues. This chain's CDR3 is CASSRETYEQYF. CDR3 nucleotide sequence: TGTGCCAGCAGTAGAGAGACCTACGAGCAGTACTTC.

V and J are TRBV3-1 (or the pseudogene TRBV3-2) and TRBJ1-5; TRBD1 is a possible D gene (5 bases). This CDR3 region has 13 residues. Germline lookup yields CDR1 LGHDT and CDR2 YNNKEL (reference sequence). V lost 0 bases and J 11 bases, leaving 11 bases between the germline ends. The CDR3 DNA follows: TGTGCCAGCAGCCAAGATCTTACCAGGGCCCAGCATTTT. Its protein product is CASSQDLTRAQHF.

The rearrangement uses TRBV11-2 and TRBJ2-5, with 13 nucleotides matching TRBD2. V was clipped by 0 bases and J by 7 bases; unmatched bases: 5. The length of the CDR3 is 16 residues. CDR1 and CDR2 (germline): SGHAT, FQNNGV. The CDR3 region has the DNA TGTGCCAGCAGCTTAGATACTAGCGGGGGGGCGGGGACCCAGTACTTC. It codes for CASSLDTSGGAGTQYF.

In its sample, this clone was seen once. V gene TRBV30 combines with J gene TRBJ2-7; 11 nucleotides align to TRBD2. Unmatched junction bases numbered 7, after V lost 1 base and J lost 2 bases. The CDR3 sequence is 16 residues long. The germline V gene encodes CDR1 GTSNPN and CDR2 SVGIG (reference sequence). In nucleotides, the CDR3 is TGTGCCTGGAGTGACGCTAGCGGGGGGACCCCCTACGAGCAGTACTTC. It is translated as CAWSDASGGTPYEQYF.

CDR3 in amino acids: CASSVEVAGVTDTQYF. CDR3 nucleotides: TGTGCCAGCAGCGTAGAGGTAGCGGGAGTCACAGATACGCAGTATTTT. The genes are TRBV9 and TRBJ2-3; TRBD2 aligns across 9 bases. The CDR3 runs 16 residues. V trimming: 0 bases; J trimming: 2 bases; junction bases outside the gene matches: 4. Germline CDR1 is SGDLS and CDR2 is YYNGEE.

V is TRBV19 and J is TRBJ1-2, with a tentative D call TRBD1 (6 bases). The CDR3 spans 13 residues. V was pared by 4 bases and J by 0 bases, with 6 bases between. CDR1 is LNHDA and CDR2 is SQIVND in the germline V gene (reference sequence). CDR3 sequence reads: CASSRTANYGYTF. The DNA of the CDR3 is TGTGCCAGTAGTAGGACAGCTAACTATGGCTACACCTTC. The full variable domain, its missing parts supplied by reference TRBV19 and TRBJ1-2, is DGGITQSPKYLFRKEGQNVTLSCEQNLNHDAMYWYRQDPGQGLRLIYYSQIVNDFQKGDIAEGYSVSREKKESFPLTVTSAQKNPTAFYLCASSRTANYGYTFGSGTRLTVV.

J is TRBJ1-3 and V is TRBV19; no definite D call. V dropped 6 bases and J dropped 0 bases, with 18 bases sitting between them. The germline gives CDR1 LNHDA, CDR2 SQIVND (reference sequence). The CDR3 runs to 17 residues. Written as DNA, the CDR3 is TGTGCCAGTAGGCCGCTAGCAGGAGCGAGCTCTGGAAACACCATATATTTT. This translates into CASRPLAGASSGNTIYF.

The J gene is TRBJ1-6, the V gene TRBV5-6; D gene unclear. Germline loops: CDR1 SGHDT, CDR2 YYEEEE. The ends were cut back, 0 bases at V and 7 bases at J, with 8 bases in the middle. This CDR3 comprises 14 residues. For the CDR3, the DNA is TGTGCCAGCAGCTTGGAGTGGCGGAATTCACCCCTCCACTTT. The encoded protein is CASSLEWRNSPLHF. Full variable domain (missing parts from reference TRBV5-6 and TRBJ1-6): DAGVTQSPTHLIKTRGQQVTLRCSPKSGHDTVSWYQQALGQGPQFIFQYYEEEERQRGNFPDRFSGHQFPNYSSELNVNALLLGDSALYLCASSLEWRNSPLHFGNGTRLTVT.

The rearrangement uses TRBV6-2 or TRBV6-3 and TRBJ1-5; TRBD1 might be the D (6 bases). Germline V gives CDR1 MNHEY, CDR2 SVGEGT. V gave up 4 bases and J gave up 7 bases, with 17 bases separating them. This CDR3 spans 15 amino acids. The chain's CDR3 is CASSSPRGATQPQHF. CDR3 nucleotide sequence: TGTGCCAGCAGTTCACCCCGGGGGGCGACCCAGCCCCAGCATTTT.

V usage is TRBV29-1 and J usage is TRBJ1-2, with D unresolved. V lost 4 bases, J lost 2 bases, and 11 bases lay in between. CDR3 length: 13 amino acids. Looked up from germline, CDR1 is SQVTM and CDR2 is ANQGSEA. The CDR3 is CSVVITSNYGYTF. CDR3 bases: TGCAGCGTTGTAATCACTTCCAACTATGGCTACACCTTC.

The chain joins TRBV12-3 or TRBV12-4 to TRBJ1-1; tentatively, D is TRBD1 (6 bases). The CDR3 spans 13 residues. Trimming pared 5 bases from V and 11 bases from J, leaving 18 bases between. This CDR3 reads CASSPRGGLYAFF. The CDR3 coding sequence is TGTGCCAGCAGTCCGAGGGGGGGGTTGTATGCTTTCTTT.

The V gene is TRBV4-1, the J gene TRBJ2-5; 7 nucleotides match TRBD1. This CDR3 comprises 14 residues. In germline, CDR1 is MGHRA, CDR2 YSYEKL. Trimming took 2 bases from V and 5 from J; bases not matched to a gene: 5. This CDR3 reads CASSQQGRGETQYF. CDR3 sequence (DNA): TGCGCCAGCAGCCAACAGGGCAGGGGGGAGACCCAGTACTTC.

The chain recombines TRBV6-5 with TRBJ1-1; D unresolved. In germline, CDR1 is MNHEY, CDR2 SVGAGI. V was trimmed by 4 bases and J by 1 base, leaving 7 bases between them. CDR3 length: 13 residues. CDR3 nucleotide sequence: TGTGCCAGCAGTTGGCCAGGGAACACTGAAGCTTTCTTT. Its translation is CASSWPGNTEAFF.

This chain links TRBV6-5 with TRBJ1-1, with a weak D call TRBD1 (6 bases). The CDR3 is 14 residues long. Germline V gene data show CDR1 as MNHEY and CDR2 as SVGAGI. Trimming stripped 7 bases from V and 4 bases from J, with 16 bases between. The DNA for the CDR3 is TGTGCCAGCAAAGGGAACAGGGTAGCCACTGAAGCTTTCTTT. Protein product: CASKGNRVATEAFF.

V and J are TRBV7-9 and TRBJ1-5, with 9 bases matching TRBD1. CDR3 size: 13 residues. Germline V gives CDR1 SEHNR, CDR2 FQNEAQ (reference sequence). The junction had 4 bases not matched to a gene; V was cut back by 10 bases and J by 3 bases. Written as DNA, the CDR3 is TGTGCCACCACAGGGGGCAACAATCAGCCCCAGCATTTT. Its protein is CATTGGNNQPQHF.

The chain carries TRBV7-3 and TRBJ2-1, with 8 bases that match TRBD2. Looked up from germline, CDR1 is SGHTA and CDR2 is FQGTGA. The ends lost 5 bases at V and 11 bases at J; junction bases unmatched: 11. There are 14 residues in the CDR3. CDR3 sequence: CASSPDPGLEKQFF. The CDR3 nucleotides read TGTGCCAGCAGCCCAGACCCGGGACTAGAGAAGCAGTTCTTC.

The chain recombines TRBV30 with TRBJ2-1, with 11 bases fitting TRBD1. The CDR3 loop spans 16 amino acids. CDR1 GTSNPN and CDR2 SVGIG come from the germline V gene (reference sequence). V trimming: 2 bases; J trimming: 4 bases; junction bases outside the gene matches: 7. The CDR3 DNA follows: TGTGCCTGGAGTTCTAGGACAGGGGGCGCGTACAATGAGCAGTTCTTC. Amino acid sequence: CAWSSRTGGAYNEQFF.

This chain links TRBV10-3 with TRBJ2-3; the D is unclear. V lost 8 bases and J 0 bases, leaving 9 bases between the germline ends. Germline-derived CDR1 and CDR2 are ENHRY and SYGVKD. The CDR3 has 13 residues. The CDR3 nucleotides read TGTGCCATCTTGGCGGATAGCACAGATACGCAGTATTTT. It codes for CAILADSTDTQYF.

The chain couples TRBV20-1 to TRBJ2-1; D possibly corresponds to TRBD1 (5 bases). The V and J ends lost 7 bases and 8 bases respectively, with 12 bases between them. Germline CDR1 DFQATT, CDR2 SNEGSKA (reference sequence). The CDR3 is made up of 11 amino acids. The DNA for the CDR3 is TGCAGTGTAAGGACCAGGGATGAGCAGTTCTTC. This gives the protein CSVRTRDEQFF.

Comment on this clone: Other nucleotide sequences in the sample specify the same CDR3. The chain is built from TRBV18 and TRBJ1-4; D is undetermined. Germline CDR1 reads KGHSH; CDR2 reads LQKENI. Trimming took off 2 bases at V and 5 bases at J, with 6 bases between the two ends. CDR3 length: 13 amino acids. The DNA for the CDR3 is TGTGCCAGCTCACCAGGAGTAAATGAAAAACTGTTTTTT. It codes for CASSPGVNEKLFF.